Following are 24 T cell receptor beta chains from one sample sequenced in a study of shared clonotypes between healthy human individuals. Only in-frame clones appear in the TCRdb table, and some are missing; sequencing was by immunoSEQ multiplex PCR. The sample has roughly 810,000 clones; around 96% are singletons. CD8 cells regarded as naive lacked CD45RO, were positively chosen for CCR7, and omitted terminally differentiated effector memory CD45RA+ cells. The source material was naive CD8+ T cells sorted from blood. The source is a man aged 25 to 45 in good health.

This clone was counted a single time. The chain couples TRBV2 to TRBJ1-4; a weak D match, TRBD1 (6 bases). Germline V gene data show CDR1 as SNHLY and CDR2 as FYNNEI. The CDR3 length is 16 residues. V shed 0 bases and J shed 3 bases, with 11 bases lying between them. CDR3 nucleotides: TGTGCCAGCAGTGAAGCACAGGGAGGCGCTAATGAAAAACTGTTTTTT. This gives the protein CASSEAQGGANEKLFF.

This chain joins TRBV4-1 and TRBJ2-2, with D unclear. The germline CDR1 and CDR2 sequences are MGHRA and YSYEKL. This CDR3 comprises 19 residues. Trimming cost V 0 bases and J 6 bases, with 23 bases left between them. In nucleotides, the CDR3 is TGCGCCAGCAGCCAAGAAAAGGGCCTCACCTACCAAGTGGCCGGGGAGCTGTTTTTT. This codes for CASSQEKGLTYQVAGELFF.

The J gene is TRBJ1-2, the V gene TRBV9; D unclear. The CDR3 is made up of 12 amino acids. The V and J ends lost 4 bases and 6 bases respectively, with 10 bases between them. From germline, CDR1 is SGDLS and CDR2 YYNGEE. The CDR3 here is CASSSRTHGYTF. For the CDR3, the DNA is TGTGCCAGCAGCTCAAGGACCCATGGCTACACCTTC.

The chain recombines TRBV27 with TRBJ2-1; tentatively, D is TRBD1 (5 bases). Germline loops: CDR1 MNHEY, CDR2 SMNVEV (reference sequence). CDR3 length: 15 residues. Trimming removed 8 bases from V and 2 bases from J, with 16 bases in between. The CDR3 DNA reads TGTGCCAGCTACCAACCAGGGCCACCCTACAATGAGCAGTTCTTC. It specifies CASYQPGPPYNEQFF.

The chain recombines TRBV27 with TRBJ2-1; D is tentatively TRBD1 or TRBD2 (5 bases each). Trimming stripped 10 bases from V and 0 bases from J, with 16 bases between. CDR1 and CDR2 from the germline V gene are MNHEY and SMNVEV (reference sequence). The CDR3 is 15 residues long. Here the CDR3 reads CATWDPRSSYNEQFF. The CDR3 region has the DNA TGTGCCACCTGGGACCCTCGAAGCTCCTACAATGAGCAGTTCTTC.

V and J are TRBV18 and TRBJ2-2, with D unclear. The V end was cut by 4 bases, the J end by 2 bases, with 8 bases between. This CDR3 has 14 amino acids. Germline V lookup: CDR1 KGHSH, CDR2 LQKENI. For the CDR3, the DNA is TGTGCCAGCTCACAAGGGCCCAACACCGGGGAGCTGTTTTTT. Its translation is CASSQGPNTGELFF.

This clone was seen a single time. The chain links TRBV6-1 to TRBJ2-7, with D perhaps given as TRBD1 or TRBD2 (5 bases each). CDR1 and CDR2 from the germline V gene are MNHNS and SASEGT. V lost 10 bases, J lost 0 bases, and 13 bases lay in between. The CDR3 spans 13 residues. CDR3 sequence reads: CATPGPSSYEQYF. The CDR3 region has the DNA TGTGCCACCCCGGGACCGAGCTCCTACGAGCAGTACTTC.

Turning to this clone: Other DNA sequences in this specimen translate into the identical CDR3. Here the CDR3 DNA reads TGCGCCAGCAGCCCCGGGGGGGGCACTGAAGCTTTCTTT. This sequence encodes CASSPGGGTEAFF. V is TRBV5-1 and J is TRBJ1-1; tentatively, D is TRBD1 (5 bases). Per germline, CDR1 SGHRS and CDR2 YFSETQ. This CDR3 region has 13 residues. V was clipped by 4 bases and J by 4 bases, with 11 bases between them.

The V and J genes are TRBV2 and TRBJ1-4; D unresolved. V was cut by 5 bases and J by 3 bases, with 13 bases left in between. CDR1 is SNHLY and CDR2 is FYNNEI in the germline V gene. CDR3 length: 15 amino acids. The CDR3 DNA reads TGTGCCAGCAGTAGACTATTTGGACCTAATGAAAAACTGTTTTTT. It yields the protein CASSRLFGPNEKLFF.

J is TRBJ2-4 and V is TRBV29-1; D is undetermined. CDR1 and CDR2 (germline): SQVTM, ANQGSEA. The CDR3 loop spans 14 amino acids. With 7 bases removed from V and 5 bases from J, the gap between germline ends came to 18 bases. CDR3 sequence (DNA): TGCAGCGCCCAGGCCTTTACTAACGAAAACATTCAGTACTTC. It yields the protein CSAQAFTNENIQYF.

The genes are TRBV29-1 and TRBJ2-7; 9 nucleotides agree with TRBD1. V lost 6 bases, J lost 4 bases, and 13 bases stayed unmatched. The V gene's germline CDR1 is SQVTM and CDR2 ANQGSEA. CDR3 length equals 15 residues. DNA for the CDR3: TGCAGCGTCGCCTCCGGGACAGGGATCCCATACGAGCAGTACTTC. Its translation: CSVASGTGIPYEQYF.

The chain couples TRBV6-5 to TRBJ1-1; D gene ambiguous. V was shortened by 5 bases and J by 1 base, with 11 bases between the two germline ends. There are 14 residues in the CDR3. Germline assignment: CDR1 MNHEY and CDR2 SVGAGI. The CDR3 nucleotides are TGTGCCAGCAGTATCTGGGAAGCGAACACTGAAGCTTTCTTT. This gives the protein CASSIWEANTEAFF.

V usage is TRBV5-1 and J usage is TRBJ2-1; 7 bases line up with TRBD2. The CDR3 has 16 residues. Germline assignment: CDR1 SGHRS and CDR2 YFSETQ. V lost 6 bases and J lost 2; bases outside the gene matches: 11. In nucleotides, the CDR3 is TGCGCCAGCACCTCCTACGCGGGAGAGACCTACAATGAGCAGTTCTTC. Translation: CASTSYAGETYNEQFF. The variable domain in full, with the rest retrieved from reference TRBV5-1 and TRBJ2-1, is KAGVTQTPRYLIKTRGQQVTLSCSPISGHRSVSWYQQTPGQGLQFLFEYFSETQRNKGNFPGRFSGRQFSNSRSEMNVSTLELGDSALYLCASTSYAGETYNEQFFGPGTRLTVL.

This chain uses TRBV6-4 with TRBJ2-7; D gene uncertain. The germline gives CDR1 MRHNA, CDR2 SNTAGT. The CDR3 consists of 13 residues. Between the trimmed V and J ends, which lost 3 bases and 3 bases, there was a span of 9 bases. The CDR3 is CASSEQYNYEQYF. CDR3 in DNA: TGTGCCAGCAGTGAGCAATACAACTACGAGCAGTACTTC.

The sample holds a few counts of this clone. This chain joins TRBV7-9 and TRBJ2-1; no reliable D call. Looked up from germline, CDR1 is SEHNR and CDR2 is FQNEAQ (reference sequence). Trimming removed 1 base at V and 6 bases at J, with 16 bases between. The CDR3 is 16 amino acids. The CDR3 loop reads CASSLVTSNVGNEQFF. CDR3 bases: TGTGCCAGCAGCTTAGTGACCTCCAACGTGGGCAATGAGCAGTTCTTC.

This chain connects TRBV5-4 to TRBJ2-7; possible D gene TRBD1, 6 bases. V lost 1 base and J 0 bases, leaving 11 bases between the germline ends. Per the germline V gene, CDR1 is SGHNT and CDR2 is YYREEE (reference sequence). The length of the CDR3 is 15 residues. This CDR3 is CASSLRDKSSYEQYF. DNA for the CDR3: TGTGCCAGCAGCTTGAGGGACAAGAGCTCCTACGAGCAGTACTTC.

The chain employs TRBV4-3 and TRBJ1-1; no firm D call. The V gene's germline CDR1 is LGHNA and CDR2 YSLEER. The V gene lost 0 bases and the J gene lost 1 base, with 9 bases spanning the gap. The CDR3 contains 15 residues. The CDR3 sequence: CASSQDRSGNTEAFF. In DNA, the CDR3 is TGCGCCAGCAGCCAAGATCGTTCCGGGAACACTGAAGCTTTCTTT.

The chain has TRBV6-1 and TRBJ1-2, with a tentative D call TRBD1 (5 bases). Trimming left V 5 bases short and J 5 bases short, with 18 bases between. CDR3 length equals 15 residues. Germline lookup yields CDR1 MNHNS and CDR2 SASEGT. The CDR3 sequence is CASSPTSGGGYGYTF. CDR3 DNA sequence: TGTGCCAGCAGTCCCACTAGCGGCGGGGGATATGGCTACACCTTC.

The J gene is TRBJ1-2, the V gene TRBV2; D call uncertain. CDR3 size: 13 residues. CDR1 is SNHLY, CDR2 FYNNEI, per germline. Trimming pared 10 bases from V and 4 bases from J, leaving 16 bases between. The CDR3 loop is CATWIEDRYGYTF. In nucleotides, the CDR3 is TGTGCCACCTGGATCGAGGATCGCTATGGCTACACCTTC. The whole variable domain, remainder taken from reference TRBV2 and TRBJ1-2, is EPEVTQTPSHQVTQMGQEVILRCVPISNHLYFYWYRQILGQKVEFLVSFYNNEISEKSEIFDDQFSVERPDGSNFTLKIRSTKLEDSAMYFCATWIEDRYGYTFGSGTRLTVV.

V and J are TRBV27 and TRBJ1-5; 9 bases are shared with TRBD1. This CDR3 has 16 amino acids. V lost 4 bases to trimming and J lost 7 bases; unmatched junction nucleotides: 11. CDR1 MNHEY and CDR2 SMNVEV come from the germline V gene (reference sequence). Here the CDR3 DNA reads TGTGCCAGCAGTTCCCTCCGGGACAGGGCTTGGCAGCCCCAGCATTTT. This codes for CASSSLRDRAWQPQHF.

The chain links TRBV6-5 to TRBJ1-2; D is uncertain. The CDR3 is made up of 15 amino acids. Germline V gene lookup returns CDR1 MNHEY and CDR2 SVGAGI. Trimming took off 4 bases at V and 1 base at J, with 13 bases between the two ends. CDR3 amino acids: CASSSPRTGNYGYTF. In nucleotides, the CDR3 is TGTGCCAGCAGTTCCCCCAGGACGGGTAACTATGGCTACACCTTC.

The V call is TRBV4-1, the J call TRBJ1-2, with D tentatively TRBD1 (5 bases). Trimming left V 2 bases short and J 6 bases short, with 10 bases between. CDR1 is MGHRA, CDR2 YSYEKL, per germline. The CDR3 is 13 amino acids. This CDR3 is CASSQISGDGYTF. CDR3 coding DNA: TGCGCCAGCAGCCAAATCTCGGGGGATGGCTACACCTTC.

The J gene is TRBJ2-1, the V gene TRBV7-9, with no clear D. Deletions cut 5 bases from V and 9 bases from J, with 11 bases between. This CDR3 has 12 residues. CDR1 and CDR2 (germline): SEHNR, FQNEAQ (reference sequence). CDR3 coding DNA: TGTGCCAGCAGCCCCCTTTTTACTGAGCAGTTCTTC. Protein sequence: CASSPLFTEQFF.

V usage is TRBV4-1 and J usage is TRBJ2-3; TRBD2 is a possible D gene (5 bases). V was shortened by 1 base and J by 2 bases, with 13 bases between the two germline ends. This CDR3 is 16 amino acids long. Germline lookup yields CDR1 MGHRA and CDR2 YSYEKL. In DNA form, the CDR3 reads TGCGCCAGCAGCCAAGTTTCTAGCAGATACACAGATACGCAGTATTTT. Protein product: CASSQVSSRYTDTQYF.